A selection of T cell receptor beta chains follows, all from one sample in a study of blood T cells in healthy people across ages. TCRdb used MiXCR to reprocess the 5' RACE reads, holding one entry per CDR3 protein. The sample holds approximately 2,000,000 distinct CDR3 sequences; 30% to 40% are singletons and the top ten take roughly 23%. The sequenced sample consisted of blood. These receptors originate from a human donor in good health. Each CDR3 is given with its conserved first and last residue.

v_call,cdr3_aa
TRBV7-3,CASSILAGPYNEQFF
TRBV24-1,CATSDASGARSYNEQFF
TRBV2,CASIFYRSISGANVLTF
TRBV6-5,CASSSGALINNEQFF
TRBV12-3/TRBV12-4,CASSLHNNYGYTF
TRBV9,CASSVKEQGASYIQYF
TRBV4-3,CASSLRPGQGRGYTF
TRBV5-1,CASRNLLGNTDTQYF
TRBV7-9,CASSQQPLKGLWGYTF
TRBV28,CASSTPGGGSNEQFF
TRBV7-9,CASSLLADEWVAAGELFF
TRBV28,CASRVNDIYGYTF
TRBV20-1,CSAHSQSGGAVFGGTQYF
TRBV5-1,CASSWTPNYEQYF
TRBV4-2,CVSSHDVEETQYF
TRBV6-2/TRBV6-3,CASSYFFGRGDTEAFF
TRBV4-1,CASSHADIQETQYF
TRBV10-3,CAISDSRGWDTEAFF
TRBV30,CAWSGPGTDILFSGNTIYF
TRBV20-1,CSASPTGRETQYF
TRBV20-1,CSVQGPSRGNQPQHF
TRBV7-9,CASRSDRGDTEAFF
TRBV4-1,CASSPEDRGVNEQYF
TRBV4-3,CASRKSYRDSYGYTF
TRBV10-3,CAITTLGQGTTYEQYF
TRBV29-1,CSVLSEYYGYTF
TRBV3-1,CASSQDAGPGSNQPQHF
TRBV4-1,CASSQGGVGTQYF
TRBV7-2,CASSLAMTINTEAFF
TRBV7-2,CASSLSGQYYEQYF
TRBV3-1,CASSLTSGGPEQFF
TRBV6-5,CASTPPGHPDTEAFF
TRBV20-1,CSASVQVSGALEAFF
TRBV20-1,CSATQGNTIYF
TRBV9,CASTPRALADTQYF
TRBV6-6,CASSSRGWGEQYF
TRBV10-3,CAISESGGGTYNEQFF
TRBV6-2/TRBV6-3,CASSYSITRGNIQYF
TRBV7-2,CASSLGSVRLNTEAFF
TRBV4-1,CASSQDLNRTTRTTYEQYF
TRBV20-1,CSARVTGTQYF
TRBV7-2,CVSSDRGGLAKNIQYF